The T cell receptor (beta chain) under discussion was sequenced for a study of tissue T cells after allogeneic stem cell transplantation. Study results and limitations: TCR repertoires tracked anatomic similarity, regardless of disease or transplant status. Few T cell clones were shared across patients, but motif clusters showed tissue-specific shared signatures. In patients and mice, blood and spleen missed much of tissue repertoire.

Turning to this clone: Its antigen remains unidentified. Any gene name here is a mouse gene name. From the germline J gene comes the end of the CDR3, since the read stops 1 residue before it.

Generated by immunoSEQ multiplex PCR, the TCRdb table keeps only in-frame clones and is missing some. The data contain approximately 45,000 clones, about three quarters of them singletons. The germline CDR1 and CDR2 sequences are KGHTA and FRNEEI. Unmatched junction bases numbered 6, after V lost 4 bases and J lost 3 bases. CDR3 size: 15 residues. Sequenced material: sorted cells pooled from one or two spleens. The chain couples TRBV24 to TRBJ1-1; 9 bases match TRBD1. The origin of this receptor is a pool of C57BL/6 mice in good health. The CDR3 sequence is CASSPRDRVDTEVFF. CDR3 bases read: TGTGCCAGCAGTCCCCGGGACAGGGTGGACACAGAAGTCTTC.